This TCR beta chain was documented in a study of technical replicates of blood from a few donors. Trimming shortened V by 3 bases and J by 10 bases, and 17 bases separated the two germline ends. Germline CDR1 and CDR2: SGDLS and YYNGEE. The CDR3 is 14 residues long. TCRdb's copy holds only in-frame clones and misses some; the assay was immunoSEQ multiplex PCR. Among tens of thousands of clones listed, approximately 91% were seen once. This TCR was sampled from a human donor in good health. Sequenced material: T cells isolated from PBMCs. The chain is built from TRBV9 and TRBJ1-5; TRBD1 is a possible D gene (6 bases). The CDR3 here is CASSGGQQNGPQHF. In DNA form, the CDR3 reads TGTGCCAGCAGCGGCGGACAGCAGAATGGACCCCAGCATTTT.